Listed here are 28 T cell receptor beta chains from one sample, sequenced in a study of T-cell memory formation after mild COVID-19 listed by TCRdb under 2021. The library relied on 5' RACE. The reads were generated on an Illumina NovaSeq 6000. In-frame beta chains were kept once TCRdb had trimmed the public reads at Q25 with fastp and called clones with MiXCR. Rows matching on CDR3 protein sequence are summarized as one entry with the most common DNA and genes. Counted in this sample were approximately 570,000 distinct CDR3 sequences; more than 15% of them appeared once. The ten largest clones add up to around 11% of the sample. The sample was PBMCs or a T cell subset sorted from them (not recorded which). These receptors were collected from an adult woman who had mild COVID-19 (a few samples of this study predate the infection). The sample titles of this study are shuffled in the database, so cell type and time point are left out; the donor was told from shared clones.

This clonotype has just a few counts. This chain joins TRBV24-1 and TRBJ2-2, with a possible D match to TRBD1 (5 bases). Trimming shortened V by 1 base and J by 12 bases, and 14 bases separated the two germline ends. The CDR3 contains 14 residues. Germline V gives CDR1 KGHDR, CDR2 SFDVKD. CDR3 sequence reads: CATSDFARAGQLFF. CDR3 DNA: TGTGCCACCAGTGATTTTGCCAGGGCTGGACAGCTGTTTTTT.

This clonotype was counted a few times. The rearrangement uses TRBV7-6 and TRBJ2-1, with 7 bases aligning to TRBD2. The CDR3 has 16 residues. V was pared by 0 bases and J by 1 base, with 3 bases of the junction left unmatched. Germline loops: CDR1 SGHVS, CDR2 FNYEAQ. CDR3 sequence (DNA): TGTGCCAGCAGCTTAGCAGGCGGGGGATCCTACAATGAGCAGTTCTTC. Translated: CASSLAGGGSYNEQFF. The whole variable domain, filled in from reference TRBV7-6 and TRBJ2-1, reads GAGVSQSPRYKVTKRGQDVALRCDPISGHVSLYWYRQALGQGPEFLTYFNYEAQQDKSGLPNDRFSAERPEGSISTLTIQRTEQRDSAMYRCASSLAGGGSYNEQFFGPGTRLTVL.

This clonotype was seen many times. The rearrangement joins TRBV5-1 to TRBJ2-1; D is undetermined. The length of the CDR3 is 16 residues. Germline CDR1 and CDR2: SGHRS and YFSETQ. Trimming left V 0 bases short and J 0 bases short, with 10 bases between. The CDR3 loop is CASSLGGSSSYNEQFF. The CDR3 DNA is TGCGCCAGCAGCTTGGGGGGTTCTAGCTCCTACAATGAGCAGTTCTTC. Variable domain in full (rest from reference TRBV5-1 and TRBJ2-1): KAGVTQTPRYLIKTRGQQVTLSCSPISGHRSVSWYQQTPGQGLQFLFEYFSETQRNKGNFPGRFSGRQFSNSRSEMNVSTLELGDSALYLCASSLGGSSSYNEQFFGPGTRLTVL.

V gene TRBV18 combines with J gene TRBJ2-3; TRBD1 or TRBD2 may be the D gene (5 bases each). The CDR3 totals 17 residues. Trimming shortened V by 1 base and J by 0 bases, and 14 bases separated the two germline ends. CDR1 is KGHSH and CDR2 is LQKENI in the germline V gene. In nucleotides, the CDR3 is TGTGCCAGCTCACCACGGCGGGTCGAGGGGAGCACAGATACGCAGTATTTT. Translating it yields CASSPRRVEGSTDTQYF.

This clonotype came up a few times. The genes are TRBV29-1 and TRBJ1-4; the match to TRBD1 covers 7 bases. The junction had 9 bases not matched to a gene; V was cut back by 7 bases and J by 7 bases. Per germline, CDR1 SQVTM and CDR2 ANQGSEA. The CDR3 extends over 13 amino acids. Here the CDR3 DNA reads TGCAGCGCCTCACAGGGGAAGGGTGAAAAACTGTTTTTT. Its translation: CSASQGKGEKLFF.

This clonotype was seen a few times. The chain is built from TRBV4-1 and TRBJ2-7; D gene ambiguous. V lost 2 bases and J lost 0, with 8 bases in between. This CDR3 comprises 14 residues. The germline V gene has CDR1 MGHRA and CDR2 YSYEKL. CDR3 protein: CASSQPESSYEQYF. CDR3 sequence (DNA): TGCGCCAGCAGCCAACCCGAGAGCTCCTACGAGCAGTACTTC.

V gene TRBV6-2 or TRBV6-3 combines with J gene TRBJ2-3; D call uncertain. The germline V gene encodes CDR1 MNHEY and CDR2 SVGEGT. Trimming removed 2 bases at V and 7 bases at J, with 7 bases between. This CDR3 contains 12 residues. The CDR3, as DNA: TGTGCCAGCAGTTACACGACACATACGCAGTATTTT. This translates into CASSYTTHTQYF.

The chain carries TRBV5-4 and TRBJ2-7, with D possibly being TRBD1 (6 bases). CDR3 length: 15 amino acids. The germline gives CDR1 SGHNT, CDR2 YYREEE (reference sequence). The ends were cut back, 7 bases at V and 2 bases at J, with 19 bases in the middle. Here the CDR3 DNA reads TGTGCCAGCGGGCAGGTGGGGCAGGGGACCTACGAGCAGTACTTC. Translating it yields CASGQVGQGTYEQYF. Filled out from reference TRBV5-4 and TRBJ2-7, the complete variable domain reads ETGVTQSPTHLIKTRGQQVTLRCSSQSGHNTVSWYQQALGQGPQFIFQYYREEENGRGNFPPRFSGLQFPNYSSELNVNALELDDSALYLCASGQVGQGTYEQYFGPGTRLTVT.

This clonotype appeared a few times. This chain joins TRBV5-1 and TRBJ1-1; 9 bases map to TRBD1. Germline V gene sequence: CDR1 SGHRS, CDR2 YFSETQ. V was clipped by 0 bases and J by 5 bases; unmatched bases: 8. The CDR3 sequence is 16 residues long. The CDR3 bases are TGCGCCAGCAGCTTGGAGGGGACAGGGCCCGGGACTGAAGCTTTCTTT. Protein: CASSLEGTGPGTEAFF.

This clonotype was seen a handful of times. The chain carries TRBV5-1 and TRBJ2-7; D remains unclear. This CDR3 comprises 15 residues. Germline CDR1 reads SGHRS; CDR2 reads YFSETQ. The V end was cut by 4 bases, the J end by 3 bases, with 17 bases between. The CDR3 DNA reads TGCGCCAGCAGCGATCCCCCCGTGGGCCTCTACGAGCAGTACTTC. Its translation is CASSDPPVGLYEQYF.

The chain links TRBV12-3 or TRBV12-4 to TRBJ1-1; 9 bases agree with TRBD1. V lost 5 bases and J lost 5; bases outside the gene matches: 12. The CDR3 length is 16 residues. The chain's CDR3 is CASSPTQGARRTEAFF. The CDR3 DNA follows: TGTGCCAGCAGTCCCACACAGGGGGCGCGTCGAACTGAAGCTTTCTTT.

The chain combines TRBV20-1 with TRBJ1-1; D uncertain. V was pared by 3 bases and J by 2 bases, with 13 bases between. In germline, CDR1 is DFQATT, CDR2 SNEGSKA (reference sequence). The CDR3 is 14 residues long. The CDR3 nucleotides read TGCAGTGCTAGCAGACCGGACTTAAACACTGAAGCTTTCTTT. Translation gives CSASRPDLNTEAFF.

This chain joins TRBV18 and TRBJ2-1; 9 bases align to TRBD2. V shed 3 bases, J shed 6 bases, and the junction held 6 bases outside the gene matches. The CDR3 is 15 residues long. CDR1 and CDR2 (germline): KGHSH, LQKENI. This CDR3 is CASSPGGRAINEQFF. The DNA of the CDR3 is TGTGCCAGCTCACCCGGCGGGAGGGCCATCAATGAGCAGTTCTTC.

This clonotype appeared a few times. The chain has TRBV11-3 and TRBJ2-1, with 9 bases matching TRBD2. Germline V gene data show CDR1 as SGHNT and CDR2 as YENEEA. The junction had 6 bases not matched to a gene; V was cut back by 4 bases and J by 5 bases. The CDR3 is 15 residues long. Here the CDR3 DNA reads TGTGCCAGCAGCTCCCGGACTAGCGCCCACAATGAGCAGTTCTTC. Encoded protein: CASSSRTSAHNEQFF.

A few counts support this clonotype. This sequence joins TRBV4-3 and TRBJ2-1, with 9 bases that match TRBD2. The CDR3 totals 16 residues. The ends lost 1 base at V and 3 bases at J; junction bases unmatched: 4. Germline values: CDR1 LGHNA, CDR2 YSLEER. CDR3 amino acids: CASSQGAGGNYNEQFF. The DNA of the CDR3 is TGCGCCAGCAGCCAAGGAGCGGGAGGTAACTACAATGAGCAGTTCTTC.

The V call is TRBV24-1, the J call TRBJ2-2; D is possibly TRBD2 (5 bases). The CDR3 consists of 14 residues. Germline lookup yields CDR1 KGHDR and CDR2 SFDVKD. Trimming cost V 3 bases and J 6 bases, with 10 bases left between them. In nucleotides, the CDR3 is TGTGCCACCAGTGATCATCGGGGAGCCGGGGAGCTGTTTTTT. Translating gives CATSDHRGAGELFF.

This clonotype was counted only a few times. This sequence joins TRBV10-3 and TRBJ2-7; TRBD1 matches at 8 bases. The J segment lost 4 bases and the V segment lost 2 bases, leaving 7 bases of the junction unmatched. Germline V gene lookup returns CDR1 ENHRY and CDR2 SYGVKD. The CDR3 totals 15 residues. The CDR3 bases are TGTGCCATCAGTGAGAACACAGGGGGAAAGTACGAGCAGTACTTC. Amino acid sequence: CAISENTGGKYEQYF.

The chain joins TRBV7-7 to TRBJ2-5, with a possible D match to TRBD1 (6 bases). Germline assignment: CDR1 SSHAT and CDR2 FNYEAQ (reference sequence). The length of the CDR3 is 15 residues. Trimming stripped 1 base from V and 5 bases from J, with 14 bases between. CDR3 nucleotide sequence: TGTGCCAGCAGCTTAGGCCTGACGAGGGGGGAGACCCAGTACTTC. It specifies CASSLGLTRGETQYF.

V is TRBV29-1 and J is TRBJ2-7; no definite D call. CDR1 and CDR2 (germline): SQVTM, ANQGSEA. Trimming removed 7 bases at V and 1 base at J, with 11 bases between. This CDR3 has 12 amino acids. CDR3 nucleotide sequence: TGCAGCGCCGCTGGGCAGTCCTACGAGCAGTACTTC. Protein product: CSAAGQSYEQYF.

The chain combines TRBV15 with TRBJ1-3; perhaps TRBD1 as D (5 bases). The CDR3 runs 16 residues. Germline V gene sequence: CDR1 LNHNV, CDR2 YYDKDF (reference sequence). Trimming cost V 0 bases and J 0 bases, with 9 bases left between them. CDR3 region: CATSRDQGYSGNTIYF. In DNA, the CDR3 is TGTGCCACCAGCAGAGATCAGGGATACTCTGGAAACACCATATATTTT. Together with reference TRBV15 and TRBJ1-3, the CDR3 gives the full variable domain: DAMVIQNPRYQVTQFGKPVTLSCSQTLNHNVMYWYQQKSSQAPKLLFHYYDKDFNNEADTPDNFQSRRPNTSFCFLDIRSPGLGDTAMYLCATSRDQGYSGNTIYFGEGSWLTVV.

The chain uses TRBV18 and TRBJ1-2; D is possibly TRBD1 (6 bases). Germline lookup yields CDR1 KGHSH and CDR2 LQKENI. Between the trimmed V and J ends, which lost 4 bases and 0 bases, there was a span of 12 bases. This CDR3 has 15 residues. In DNA, the CDR3 is TGTGCCAGCTCACTCCGGACAGCAGCTAACTATGGCTACACCTTC. It codes for CASSLRTAANYGYTF.

There are many counts of this clonotype. This CDR3 is CASSSTQGEEQYF. The CDR3 bases are TGTGCCAGCAGTTCCACCCAGGGCGAGGAGCAGTACTTC. This sequence joins TRBV12-3 or TRBV12-4 and TRBJ2-7; possible D gene TRBD1, 5 bases. V gave up 4 bases and J gave up 7 bases, with 14 bases separating them. The CDR3 sequence is 13 residues long.

This chain links TRBV11-2 with TRBJ2-3, with 7 bases aligning to TRBD2. The CDR3 runs to 15 residues. From germline, CDR1 is SGHAT and CDR2 FQNNGV. With V trimmed by 5 bases and J by 1 base, 6 bases remained unmatched. In nucleotides, the CDR3 is TGTGCCAGCAGCCCCTTGAGCGGGGGCACAGATACGCAGTATTTT. Protein sequence: CASSPLSGGTDTQYF.

This clonotype was seen repeatedly, ten times or more. The chain is built from TRBV7-6 and TRBJ2-2; D possibly corresponds to TRBD1 (6 bases). Germline V gene data show CDR1 as SGHVS and CDR2 as FNYEAQ. V dropped 3 bases and J dropped 4 bases, with 6 bases sitting between them. The CDR3 is 13 amino acids. The CDR3 nucleotides are TGTGCCAGCAGCTTCAGGGGCACCGGGGAGCTGTTTTTT. Translating gives CASSFRGTGELFF.

The sample holds one count of this clonotype. The chain joins TRBV6-2 or TRBV6-3 to TRBJ1-1; possible D gene TRBD1, 6 bases. From germline, CDR1 is MNHEY and CDR2 SVGEGT. The CDR3 is 15 residues long. The ends were cut back, 7 bases at V and 0 bases at J, with 15 bases in the middle. The CDR3 region is CASKQGGALNTEAFF. CDR3 in DNA: TGTGCCAGCAAACAGGGTGGCGCGTTGAACACTGAAGCTTTCTTT.

V usage is TRBV7-9 and J usage is TRBJ1-2, with TRBD1 matching over 7 bases. The CDR3 spans 14 residues. Trimming took 6 bases from V and 6 from J; bases not matched to a gene: 10. The V gene's germline CDR1 is SEHNR and CDR2 FQNEAQ (reference sequence). In DNA form, the CDR3 reads TGTGCCAGCAGATACATGACAGGGACTCATGGCTACACCTTC. This translates into CASRYMTGTHGYTF. The full variable domain, rest sourced from reference TRBV7-9 and TRBJ1-2, is DTGVSQNPRHKITKRGQNVTFRCDPISEHNRLYWYRQTLGQGPEFLTYFQNEAQLEKSRLLSDRFSAERPKGSFSTLEIQRTEQGDSAMYLCASRYMTGTHGYTFGSGTRLTVV.

The sample holds a few counts of this clonotype. The chain is built from TRBV4-1 and TRBJ2-2; a weak D match, TRBD2 (6 bases). This CDR3 region has 15 residues. Trimming shortened V by 0 bases and J by 8 bases, and 13 bases separated the two germline ends. The germline V gene has CDR1 MGHRA and CDR2 YSYEKL. For the CDR3, the DNA is TGCGCCAGCAGCCAAGAGGAAAGACTAGTAGGGGAGCTGTTTTTT. This encodes CASSQEERLVGELFF.

J is TRBJ2-7 and V is TRBV29-1, with D hard to call. Trimming pared 7 bases from V and 0 bases from J, leaving 19 bases between. The V gene's germline CDR1 is SQVTM and CDR2 ANQGSEA. The CDR3 length is 15 residues. The CDR3 nucleotides are TGCAGCGCCCAGTTGGGATTTGTTAGCTCCTACGAGCAGTACTTC. Residues: CSAQLGFVSSYEQYF.